This T cell receptor (beta chain) originates from a study of blood T cell repertoires in COVID-19. At the level of the study: Whether acute or convalescent, the COVID-19 samples came from the United States, Italy and Spain. T cells, B-cell-depleted T cells, or PBMCs provided the cDNA or gDNA that served as material.

V was trimmed by 1 base and J by 8 bases, leaving 15 bases between them. Germline-derived CDR1 and CDR2 are LGHDT and YNNKEL (reference sequence). The CDR3 runs to 16 residues. As originally analysed: Estimation of nucleated cell counts was performed using reference gene primer amplification. Measured with immunoSEQ multiplex PCR; TCRdb has only the in-frame clones, and not every one. The V and J calls and clone size were taken over from that table, and D and trimming were inferred from the DNA. The sample holds 130,000 to 150,000 clones, around 84% seen once. This clone has just a few counts. The source of this sequence is a woman between 45 and 60 years old in a cohort sampled during active or convalescent COVID-19. The chain couples TRBV3-1 (or the pseudogene TRBV3-2) to TRBJ1-6, with a tentative D call TRBD1 (6 bases). What was sequenced was peripheral blood. The CDR3 bases are TGTGCCAGCAGCCAAGCGACAGGATCGGCCTATTCACCCCTCCACTTT. It specifies CASSQATGSAYSPLHF.